This is a list of T cell receptor beta chains from one sample in a study of T cell repertoires in cytomegalovirus infection. TCRdb itself ran the reads through MiXCR, one entry per CDR3 protein. The table lists some 300,000 distinct CDR3 sequences, roughly 15% of them singletons. The sample was PBMCs. These receptors were collected from a human donor in good health (CMV status not recorded). Some clones in this sample may be carry-over from other donors' samples. The CDR3 runs from the conserved cysteine through the conserved F or W. D genes are given only for firm matches. The listing skips clone size in some rows; elsewhere it reads once, few, many or a size class.

cdr3_nt: TGTGCCACTCGCGAGGAAGGATCGCAGTACTTC; cdr3_aa: CATREEGSQYF; v_call: TRBV2; d_call: .; j_call: TRBJ2-7; clone_size: many
cdr3_nt: TGTGCCAGCAGCCTGTCTGGGGTTCGTGGCTACACCTTC; cdr3_aa: CASSLSGVRGYTF; v_call: TRBV6-5; d_call: .; j_call: TRBJ1-2; clone_size: .
cdr3_nt: TGTGCCAGCAGCGGGGGGACAGGGTGGTATCAGCCCCAGCATTTT; cdr3_aa: CASSGGTGWYQPQHF; v_call: TRBV7-2; d_call: TRBD1; j_call: TRBJ1-5; clone_size: many
cdr3_nt: TGTGCCAGCAGCACGACAGGCCGCAGGGACATTCAGTACTTC; cdr3_aa: CASSTTGRRDIQYF; v_call: TRBV28; d_call: .; j_call: TRBJ2-4; clone_size: .
cdr3_nt: TGCAGTGCTAAAGATAGGGGAGGGGGCACTGAAGCTTTCTTT; cdr3_aa: CSAKDRGGGTEAFF; v_call: TRBV20-1; d_call: .; j_call: TRBJ1-1; clone_size: .
cdr3_nt: TGTGCCAGCAGTGAATATGGGATCGACAGGGGGAAAGAGACCCAGTACTTC; cdr3_aa: CASSEYGIDRGKETQYF; v_call: TRBV25-1; d_call: TRBD1; j_call: TRBJ2-5; clone_size: many
cdr3_nt: TGCAGTGCTAGAGATGAGGGCGGGGGCGGCGGGGAGCTGTTTTTT; cdr3_aa: CSARDEGGGGGELFF; v_call: TRBV20-1; d_call: .; j_call: TRBJ2-2; clone_size: few
cdr3_nt: TGTGCCATCAGCCGTGAGGTGGCAGATACGCAGTATTTT; cdr3_aa: CAISREVADTQYF; v_call: TRBV10-3; d_call: .; j_call: TRBJ2-3; clone_size: many
cdr3_nt: TGCAGCGTTGTATGGGCAGCTGAAGCTTTCTTT; cdr3_aa: CSVVWAAEAFF; v_call: TRBV29-1; d_call: .; j_call: TRBJ1-1; clone_size: few
cdr3_nt: TGTGCCAGCAGTTTAGGCCTGGACACCGGGACTAGCGGGGCCTCCTACGAGCAGTACTTC; cdr3_aa: CASSLGLDTGTSGASYEQYF; v_call: TRBV28; d_call: TRBD2; j_call: TRBJ2-7; clone_size: many
cdr3_nt: TGTGCCAGCAGCAAGACAGTGAACACCGGGGAGCTGTTTTTT; cdr3_aa: CASSKTVNTGELFF; v_call: TRBV6-1; d_call: .; j_call: TRBJ2-2; clone_size: many
cdr3_nt: TGCGCCAGCAGCAAAAGCGCCGGTGAGCAGTTCTTC; cdr3_aa: CASSKSAGEQFF; v_call: TRBV4-1; d_call: .; j_call: TRBJ2-1; clone_size: many
cdr3_nt: TGTGCCAGCAGCCGCGCTTGGTCAGCGGGGACCGGGGAGCTGTTTTTT; cdr3_aa: CASSRAWSAGTGELFF; v_call: TRBV7-2; d_call: TRBD2; j_call: TRBJ2-2; clone_size: many
cdr3_nt: TGTGCCAGCTCATCCGGACAGGCCTACGAAGAAAAACTGTTTTTT; cdr3_aa: CASSSGQAYEEKLFF; v_call: TRBV18; d_call: TRBD1; j_call: TRBJ1-4; clone_size: few
cdr3_nt: TGTGCCAGCAGCCCGGATATTGGCAGGGTAGCAACTAATGAAAAACTGTTTTTT; cdr3_aa: CASSPDIGRVATNEKLFF; v_call: TRBV7-6; d_call: .; j_call: TRBJ1-4; clone_size: .
cdr3_nt: TGCGCCAGCAGCCGGACGGGACGAACGGACGAGCAGTACTTC; cdr3_aa: CASSRTGRTDEQYF; v_call: TRBV4-1; d_call: .; j_call: TRBJ2-7; clone_size: .
cdr3_nt: TGTGCCATCAGTGAGTCACAAGGCCGACCCAATGAGCAGTTCTTC; cdr3_aa: CAISESQGRPNEQFF; v_call: TRBV10-3; d_call: .; j_call: TRBJ2-1; clone_size: .
cdr3_nt: TGTGCTAGTGGTTTTGGTACGGGGGTCCCTTACAATGAGCAGTTCTTC; cdr3_aa: CASGFGTGVPYNEQFF; v_call: TRBV12-5; d_call: .; j_call: TRBJ2-1; clone_size: .
cdr3_nt: TGTGCCAGCGGGGCGCGACAGCCCCAGCATTTT; cdr3_aa: CASGARQPQHF; v_call: TRBV28; d_call: .; j_call: TRBJ1-5; clone_size: many
cdr3_nt: TGTGCCAGCACCGCTAGCGGGGGTCAAGAGACCCAGTACTTC; cdr3_aa: CASTASGGQETQYF; v_call: TRBV7-9; d_call: TRBD2; j_call: TRBJ2-5; clone_size: few
cdr3_nt: TGTGCCAGCAGCGTCCAATATAATTCACCCCTCCACTTT; cdr3_aa: CASSVQYNSPLHF; v_call: TRBV7-2; d_call: .; j_call: TRBJ1-6; clone_size: many
cdr3_nt: TGTGCCAGCAGCATAATTAGCGGGGGGGCTACAGATACGCAGTATTTT; cdr3_aa: CASSIISGGATDTQYF; v_call: TRBV7-8; d_call: TRBD2; j_call: TRBJ2-3; clone_size: many
cdr3_nt: TGTGCCTGTTCGACAGGGCCTAGCACAGATACGCAGTATTTT; cdr3_aa: CACSTGPSTDTQYF; v_call: TRBV7-8; d_call: TRBD1; j_call: TRBJ2-3; clone_size: many
cdr3_nt: TGTGCCAGCAGGATTGGGACAGGCACTGAAGCTTTCTTT; cdr3_aa: CASRIGTGTEAFF; v_call: TRBV6-5; d_call: TRBD1; j_call: TRBJ1-1; clone_size: .
cdr3_nt: TGCAGTGCAGGGGGGCCCCGGTCGAGCACAGATACGCAGTATTTT; cdr3_aa: CSAGGPRSSTDTQYF; v_call: TRBV20-1; d_call: .; j_call: TRBJ2-3; clone_size: .
cdr3_nt: TGTGCCAGCAGTTCCCAACGGGAGTTTCACAATGAGCAGTTCTTC; cdr3_aa: CASSSQREFHNEQFF; v_call: TRBV6-5; d_call: .; j_call: TRBJ2-1; clone_size: .
cdr3_nt: TGCAGTGCTAGAACAGGGGTGACGGGGGCCAACGTCCTGACTTTC; cdr3_aa: CSARTGVTGANVLTF; v_call: TRBV20-1; d_call: TRBD1; j_call: TRBJ2-6; clone_size: .
cdr3_nt: TGTGCCAGCAGTGAGCTCCATGGCTACACCTTC; cdr3_aa: CASSELHGYTF; v_call: TRBV25-1; d_call: .; j_call: TRBJ1-2; clone_size: once
cdr3_nt: TGTGCCAGTACCTCGACGACGTCTGGGGCCAACGTCCTGACTTTC; cdr3_aa: CASTSTTSGANVLTF; v_call: TRBV19; d_call: .; j_call: TRBJ2-6; clone_size: .
cdr3_nt: TGCGCCAGCAGCCTCCCCGGGGTGGACGGAGAAGCTTTCTTT; cdr3_aa: CASSLPGVDGEAFF; v_call: TRBV4-1; d_call: .; j_call: TRBJ1-1; clone_size: .
cdr3_nt: TGTGCCAGCAGTTACTTCGGACAGGCCTCCTACAATGAGCAGTTCTTC; cdr3_aa: CASSYFGQASYNEQFF; v_call: TRBV6-2/TRBV6-3; d_call: TRBD1; j_call: TRBJ2-1; clone_size: few
cdr3_nt: TGTGCCAGTCAACTAGCGGGGGGGGAGACCCAGTACTTC; cdr3_aa: CASQLAGGETQYF; v_call: TRBV19; d_call: TRBD2; j_call: TRBJ2-5; clone_size: .
cdr3_nt: TGTGCCATCAACCGGGACAGGGAATATAGGGGCTACACCTTC; cdr3_aa: CAINRDREYRGYTF; v_call: TRBV10-3; d_call: TRBD1; j_call: TRBJ1-2; clone_size: many
cdr3_nt: TGTGCCAGCACCTCTTCTAGCACAGATACGCAGTATTTT; cdr3_aa: CASTSSSTDTQYF; v_call: TRBV7-9; d_call: .; j_call: TRBJ2-3; clone_size: many
cdr3_nt: TGTGCCAGCAGTGCCCGGGGGTCTGAGCAGTTCTTC; cdr3_aa: CASSARGSEQFF; v_call: TRBV25-1; d_call: .; j_call: TRBJ2-1; clone_size: many
cdr3_nt: TGTGCCAGCAGGAAGACATCCTATAACTATGGCTACACCTTC; cdr3_aa: CASRKTSYNYGYTF; v_call: TRBV7-9; d_call: .; j_call: TRBJ1-2; clone_size: .
cdr3_nt: TGCAGCTTCGGACTAGCGCCTGATACGCAGTATTTT; cdr3_aa: CSFGLAPDTQYF; v_call: TRBV29-1; d_call: TRBD2; j_call: TRBJ2-3; clone_size: .
cdr3_nt: TGCAGTGCCGGTCCGAGGACAGATGGCTACACCTTC; cdr3_aa: CSAGPRTDGYTF; v_call: TRBV20-1; d_call: .; j_call: TRBJ1-2; clone_size: few
cdr3_nt: TGTGCCAGCAACCCCCCCGGGCCCAACACAGATACGCAGTATTTT; cdr3_aa: CASNPPGPNTDTQYF; v_call: TRBV11-2; d_call: .; j_call: TRBJ2-3; clone_size: .
cdr3_nt: TGTGCCAGCAGTATTTCGGGGAACTTTAATCAGCCCCAGCATTTT; cdr3_aa: CASSISGNFNQPQHF; v_call: TRBV28; d_call: .; j_call: TRBJ1-5; clone_size: .
cdr3_nt: TGTGCCAGCAGCCGTGGGCGCGGAACTGAAGCTTTCTTT; cdr3_aa: CASSRGRGTEAFF; v_call: TRBV14; d_call: .; j_call: TRBJ1-1; clone_size: many
cdr3_nt: TGCGCCAGCAGCGGCGCCCGGACTAGCAGTGAGCAGTTCTTC; cdr3_aa: CASSGARTSSEQFF; v_call: TRBV5-1; d_call: TRBD2; j_call: TRBJ2-1; clone_size: .
cdr3_nt: TGTGCCAGCAGCTTAGTTAGCACGGGTGAGCAGTTCTTC; cdr3_aa: CASSLVSTGEQFF; v_call: TRBV7-2; d_call: .; j_call: TRBJ2-1; clone_size: medium-sized
cdr3_nt: TGTGCCAGCAGGAACCGGGTTGGCGAGAGCACAGATACGCAGTATTTT; cdr3_aa: CASRNRVGESTDTQYF; v_call: TRBV7-2; d_call: .; j_call: TRBJ2-3; clone_size: many
cdr3_nt: TGTGCCAGCAGTGGATTTGGGGGGACGGCCTACAATGAGCAGTTCTTC; cdr3_aa: CASSGFGGTAYNEQFF; v_call: TRBV2; d_call: .; j_call: TRBJ2-1; clone_size: many
cdr3_nt: TGTGCCAGCAGAATAACAGGGACGAACACTGAAGCTTTCTTT; cdr3_aa: CASRITGTNTEAFF; v_call: TRBV12-3/TRBV12-4; d_call: .; j_call: TRBJ1-1; clone_size: .
cdr3_nt: TGTGCCAGCAGCCTGCTTGGAGGGTCGACTAATGAAAAACTGTTTTTT; cdr3_aa: CASSLLGGSTNEKLFF; v_call: TRBV6-2/TRBV6-3; d_call: .; j_call: TRBJ1-4; clone_size: .
cdr3_nt: TGTGCCAGCAGTGAAGGCGGCGGGAACACTGAAGCTTTCTTT; cdr3_aa: CASSEGGGNTEAFF; v_call: TRBV6-1; d_call: .; j_call: TRBJ1-1; clone_size: many
cdr3_nt: TGCGCCAGCAGCCAAGTTCGTAGACAGCAAGAGACCCAGTACTTC; cdr3_aa: CASSQVRRQQETQYF; v_call: TRBV4-3; d_call: .; j_call: TRBJ2-5; clone_size: .
cdr3_nt: TGTGCCAGCAGTTACTGGATTGGTAAAGGGCTCACTGAAGCTTTCTTT; cdr3_aa: CASSYWIGKGLTEAFF; v_call: TRBV6-8; d_call: .; j_call: TRBJ1-1; clone_size: few
cdr3_nt: TGTGCCAGCAGCCTTCTCGGCGAGGGCTCGAATGAAAAACTGTTTTTT; cdr3_aa: CASSLLGEGSNEKLFF; v_call: TRBV7-9; d_call: .; j_call: TRBJ1-4; clone_size: few
cdr3_nt: TGCAGTGCTAGCGGCTACGAGCAGTACTTC; cdr3_aa: CSASGYEQYF; v_call: TRBV20-1; d_call: .; j_call: TRBJ2-7; clone_size: .
cdr3_nt: TGCAGTGCTGGCGGGACAGGGGGCCGCGGGTACAATGAGCAGTTCTTC; cdr3_aa: CSAGGTGGRGYNEQFF; v_call: TRBV20-1; d_call: TRBD1; j_call: TRBJ2-1; clone_size: few
cdr3_nt: TGTGCCAGCAGCCCCCGGACTAGCGGCCACAATGAGCAGTTCTTC; cdr3_aa: CASSPRTSGHNEQFF; v_call: TRBV7-9; d_call: TRBD2; j_call: TRBJ2-1; clone_size: many
cdr3_nt: TGCGCCAGCAGCACCGGGACAGGGGTCTACGAGCAGTACTTC; cdr3_aa: CASSTGTGVYEQYF; v_call: TRBV10-1; d_call: TRBD1; j_call: TRBJ2-7; clone_size: .
cdr3_nt: TGTGCCAGCAGCTTAATGCCCGGAGTTGAAGCTTTCTTT; cdr3_aa: CASSLMPGVEAFF; v_call: TRBV11-3; d_call: .; j_call: TRBJ1-1; clone_size: few
cdr3_nt: TGTGCCAGCAGCTTAGGGATCGGGATTCTTAGCAATCAGCCCCAGCATTTT; cdr3_aa: CASSLGIGILSNQPQHF; v_call: TRBV7-8; d_call: .; j_call: TRBJ1-5; clone_size: many
cdr3_nt: TGTGCCAGCAGCTTAGTAGGGGCCACGACCCTCTACGAGCAGTACTTC; cdr3_aa: CASSLVGATTLYEQYF; v_call: TRBV7-2; d_call: .; j_call: TRBJ2-7; clone_size: many